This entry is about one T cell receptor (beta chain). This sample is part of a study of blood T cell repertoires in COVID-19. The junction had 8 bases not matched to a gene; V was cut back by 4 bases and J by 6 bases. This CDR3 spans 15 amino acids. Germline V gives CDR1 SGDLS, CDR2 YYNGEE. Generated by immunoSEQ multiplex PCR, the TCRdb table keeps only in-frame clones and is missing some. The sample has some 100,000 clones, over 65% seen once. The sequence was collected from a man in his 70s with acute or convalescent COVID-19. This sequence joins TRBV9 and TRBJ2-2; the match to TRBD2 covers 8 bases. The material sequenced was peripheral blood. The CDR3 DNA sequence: TGTGCCAGCAGCTCCCGGCGGGAGGAACCCGGGGAGCTGTTTTTT. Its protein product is CASSSRREEPGELFF.